This T cell receptor (beta chain) was observed in a study of T cell responses to AZD1222 COVID-19 vaccine. About the research overall: Second-dose intervals near 4 or 12 weeks were combined. Regarding the study as a whole: Donor demographics were predominantly white British with a female majority; clonal diversity may be underestimated. Spike-specific TCR breadth and depth grew following two AZD1222 doses. Unmutated variant regions are reportedly targeted by nearly half of spike-specific TCRs.

The table came from immunoSEQ multiplex PCR; TCRdb's copy has only in-frame clones and leaves some out. Of 80,000 or so clones listed, about 90% are singletons. Per the germline V gene, CDR1 is GTSNPN and CDR2 is SVGIG (reference sequence). Trimming took 0 bases from V and 4 from J, leaving 6 bases between them. The CDR3 covers 12 residues. With respect to this clone: The antigen is undetermined.

The sample in question was peripheral blood, obtained on day 0 of AZD1222 vaccination. J is TRBJ1-1 and V is TRBV30; D is undetermined. The origin of this receptor is an adult in good health. DNA of the CDR3: TGTGCCTGGAGTGTAGGTGGCACTGAAGCTTTCTTT. This sequence encodes CAWSVGGTEAFF.